This record looks at one T cell receptor (beta chain) sequence and its context. This CDR3 spans 14 amino acids. Germline V gene sequence: CDR1 MDHEN, CDR2 SYDVKM. V lost 6 bases and J lost 1, with 10 bases in between. This sample was included in a study of cytomegalovirus exposure and HLA in healthy donors. The PCR contained 60 Vbeta and 13 Jbeta primers. Clones were sequenced by immunoSEQ multiplex PCR, and TCRdb holds only the in-frame ones, with some missing. The sample comprises about 190,000 clones, roughly four fifths of which are singletons, and 3.1% rests with the top ten. This sequence originates from a woman aged 25 to 39 in good health and CMV-seropositive. Sequencing used PBMCs. This chain links TRBV28 with TRBJ1-5; D is possibly TRBD1 (5 bases). The CDR3 region has the DNA TGTGCCAGCAGAGGGCGGACAAGCAATCAGCCCCAGCATTTT. Encoded protein: CASRGRTSNQPQHF.